This paragraph reports one TCR beta chain. This specimen comes from a study of blood T cells in healthy people across ages. V lost 5 bases and J lost 7; bases outside the gene matches: 19. From germline, CDR1 is SGHAT and CDR2 FQDESV (reference sequence). This CDR3 is built from 18 residues. The second PCR ran about 6 to 12 cycles with a sample-barcoded 5' primer and J-beta primers. TCRdb reprocessed the 5' RACE reads with MiXCR, giving one entry per CDR3 protein. The table records 600,000 to 1,000,000 distinct CDR3 sequences, 20% to 25% of them present only once. Extracted total RNA amounted to at least 6 micrograms for each sample. These data were likewise used in another study, on T cells of mothers and their children. This second study says: Nine systemically healthy Caucasian donors: three mothers, six children.

The clonotype was recovered from a boy aged 10-17 years in good health. The rearrangement links TRBV11-1 to TRBJ1-5; 8 bases match TRBD1. The sample consisted of blood. CDR3 coding DNA: TGTGCCAGCAGCGCCCCCGGGACAGGCCCCCGCTTGGACCAGCCCCAGCATTTT. Translating gives CASSAPGTGPRLDQPQHF.